What follows are 26 T cell receptor beta chains derived from one specimen sequenced in a study of OX40 agonist ivuxolimab in advanced cancers. Sequencing used immunoSEQ multiplex PCR; TCRdb keeps in-frame clones, though not all of them. Found here are about 75,000 clones, roughly 88% of them singletons; the top ten hold roughly 8.2%. The sample here was CD4+ or CD8+ T cells sorted from blood, taken in a trial of the OX40 agonist ivuxolimab. The receptors stem from an adult with an advanced solid tumor such as melanoma, head and neck, liver or kidney cancer.

The chain links TRBV2 to TRBJ1-6, with D uncertain. The CDR3 is 12 residues long. CDR1 and CDR2 (germline): SNHLY, FYNNEI. Trimming shortened V by 8 bases and J by 10 bases, and 12 bases separated the two germline ends. The CDR3 is CASGLSESPLHF. The DNA of the CDR3 is TGTGCCAGCGGTTTAAGCGAGTCACCCCTCCACTTT.

This clone appeared once. The chain uses TRBV6-5 and TRBJ2-7; 8 bases fit TRBD1. With V trimmed by 5 bases and J by 7 bases, 10 bases remained unmatched. Germline V lookup: CDR1 MNHEY, CDR2 SVGAGI. The CDR3 extends over 14 amino acids. CDR3 bases: TGTGCCAGCAGTCCGGACAGGGTATCGTGGGAGCAGTACTTC. Translation gives CASSPDRVSWEQYF.

This clone was counted once. The V call is TRBV9, the J call TRBJ2-5; the D gene is possibly TRBD1 (5 bases). Trimming left V 0 bases short and J 5 bases short, with 14 bases between. Looked up from germline, CDR1 is SGDLS and CDR2 is YYNGEE. The CDR3 is made up of 15 amino acids. This chain's CDR3 is CASSVAAQGSETQYF. The CDR3 bases are TGTGCCAGCAGCGTAGCCGCCCAGGGAAGCGAGACCCAGTACTTC.

The V call is TRBV19, the J call TRBJ1-5; TRBD1 aligns across 10 bases. Per the germline V gene, CDR1 is LNHDA and CDR2 is SQIVND (reference sequence). The ends lost 5 bases at V and 6 bases at J; junction bases unmatched: 10. The CDR3 is 16 amino acids. CDR3 sequence reads: CASSPSRDRGVQPQHF. CDR3 coding DNA: TGTGCCAGTAGTCCGTCCCGGGACAGGGGCGTTCAGCCCCAGCATTTT.

CDR3 in amino acids: CASMGGFSNQPQHF. The CDR3 DNA reads as TGTGCCAGTATGGGGGGCTTTAGCAATCAGCCCCAGCATTTT. V gene TRBV19 combines with J gene TRBJ1-5, with D possibly being TRBD1 (6 bases). The length of the CDR3 is 14 residues. The V gene lost 7 bases and the J gene lost 0 bases, with 10 bases spanning the gap. The germline CDR1 and CDR2 sequences are LNHDA and SQIVND (reference sequence).

The V gene is TRBV28, the J gene TRBJ1-1; D remains unclear. Trimming stripped 7 bases from V and 1 base from J, with 10 bases between. Per the germline V gene, CDR1 is MDHEN and CDR2 is SYDVKM. CDR3 length: 13 residues. The CDR3 DNA is TGTGCCAGCATCGGAGGGCCGAACACTGAAGCTTTCTTT. As protein: CASIGGPNTEAFF.

The gene calls are TRBV19 and TRBJ1-2; 9 bases agree with TRBD1. Germline values: CDR1 LNHDA, CDR2 SQIVND (reference sequence). The CDR3 covers 13 residues. J lost 7 bases, V lost 2 bases, and 2 bases had no gene match. CDR3 DNA: TGTGCCAGTAGTATAATGGACAGGGGTGGCTACACCTTC. It specifies CASSIMDRGGYTF.

The genes are TRBV25-1 and TRBJ1-1; D gene unclear. The CDR3 contains 14 residues. The germline CDR1 and CDR2 sequences are MGHDK and SYGVNS. V gave up 8 bases and J gave up 0 bases, with 13 bases separating them. CDR3 sequence reads: CASEGAFMNTEAFF. The CDR3 nucleotides read TGTGCCAGCGAAGGAGCCTTTATGAACACTGAAGCTTTCTTT.

The chain links TRBV11-3 to TRBJ2-5; 7 bases are a match to TRBD1. The V segment lost 6 bases and the J segment 3 bases; nucleotides outside the gene matches: 4. This CDR3 spans 13 amino acids. Germline V CDR1 and CDR2: SGHNT, YENEEA. The DNA for the CDR3 is TGTGCCAGCAGTCCAGGGGGTAAAGAGACCCAGTACTTC. Its translation is CASSPGGKETQYF.

The chain links TRBV27 to TRBJ2-3; the match to TRBD2 covers 8 bases. V dropped 4 bases and J dropped 0; count of bases not matched to a gene: 9. CDR1 and CDR2 from the germline V gene are MNHEY and SMNVEV (reference sequence). This CDR3 is built from 17 residues. CDR3 region: CASSSHRRGASTDTQYF. For the CDR3, the DNA is TGTGCCAGCAGTTCCCATCGGCGGGGGGCTAGCACAGATACGCAGTATTTT.

Sample share makes this clone medium-sized. The V gene is TRBV7-2, the J gene TRBJ1-5; possible D gene TRBD1, 6 bases. CDR1 and CDR2 from the germline V gene are SGHTA and FQGNSA. The ends were cut back, 4 bases at V and 1 base at J, with 11 bases in the middle. CDR3 length: 15 amino acids. The CDR3 DNA reads TGTGCCAGCAGCTCATACAGGGACAGCAATCAGCCCCAGCATTTT. Its translation is CASSSYRDSNQPQHF.

The chain couples TRBV29-1 to TRBJ2-7; D assignment may be TRBD1 or TRBD2 (5 bases each). The V gene lost 6 bases and the J gene lost 0 bases, with 21 bases spanning the gap. This CDR3 comprises 16 residues. Germline V gene data show CDR1 as SQVTM and CDR2 as ANQGSEA. The CDR3 DNA is TGCAGCGTAACGGCGCTACCGGGACGGAGCTCCTACGAGCAGTACTTC. It encodes CSVTALPGRSSYEQYF.

The rearrangement joins TRBV10-3 to TRBJ1-1; no definite D call. V lost 4 bases to trimming and J lost 1 base, with 7 bases between them. This CDR3 is built from 13 residues. The germline V gene has CDR1 ENHRY and CDR2 SYGVKD. CDR3 residues: CAISVSGNTEAFF. Here the CDR3 DNA reads TGTGCCATCAGTGTATCGGGGAACACTGAAGCTTTCTTT.

This sequence joins TRBV18 and TRBJ2-5, with D perhaps matching TRBD1 (6 bases). This CDR3 has 13 amino acids. Germline values: CDR1 KGHSH, CDR2 LQKENI. The germline V and J ends were trimmed by 8 bases and 1 base, with 11 bases remaining between them. The CDR3 reads CASTGQSQETQYF. The CDR3 DNA is TGTGCCAGCACCGGACAGTCCCAAGAGACCCAGTACTTC.

The chain combines TRBV7-2 with TRBJ2-3; no reliable D call. V lost 1 base and J lost 1, with 6 bases in between. The length of the CDR3 is 14 residues. Looked up from germline, CDR1 is SGHTA and CDR2 is FQGNSA. CDR3 region: CASSLGWGTDTQYF. The CDR3 DNA reads TGTGCCAGCAGCTTAGGGTGGGGCACAGATACGCAGTATTTT.

The rearrangement uses TRBV28 and TRBJ1-1, with TRBD1 identical over 8 bases. After removal of 4 bases from V and 6 bases from J, the junction contained 10 bases not matched to a gene. Germline CDR1 and CDR2: MDHEN and SYDVKM. CDR3 length: 15 residues. Here the CDR3 DNA reads TGTGCCAGCAGTTCCCCAGGGGGCTCTTTCTCTGAAGCTTTCTTT. Protein sequence: CASSSPGGSFSEAFF.

This chain uses TRBV18 with TRBJ2-2, with D possibly being TRBD1 (6 bases). This CDR3 comprises 18 residues. The V end lost 3 bases, the J end lost 4 bases, and 21 bases lay between the germline ends. Germline V gene data show CDR1 as KGHSH and CDR2 as LQKENI. The CDR3 spells CASSPGQTSTGSTGELFF. In DNA, the CDR3 is TGTGCCAGCTCACCCGGACAAACTTCCACAGGGTCCACCGGGGAGCTGTTTTTT. The variable domain in full, completed from reference TRBV18 and TRBJ2-2, reads NAGVMQNPRHLVRRRGQEARLRCSPMKGHSHVYWYRQLPEEGLKFMVYLQKENIIDESGMPKERFSAEFPKEGPSILRIQQVVRGDSAAYFCASSPGQTSTGSTGELFFGEGSRLTVL.

The J gene is TRBJ1-1, the V gene TRBV5-1, with D perhaps TRBD1 (6 bases). This CDR3 comprises 15 residues. The germline V gene has CDR1 SGHRS and CDR2 YFSETQ. Trimming shortened V by 0 bases and J by 4 bases, and 13 bases separated the two germline ends. The CDR3 sequence: CASSLERGAGTEAFF. CDR3 sequence (DNA): TGCGCCAGCAGCTTGGAAAGGGGGGCGGGCACTGAAGCTTTCTTT.

The V and J genes are TRBV27 and TRBJ2-6; no definite D call. V gave up 3 bases and J gave up 1 base, with 13 bases separating them. The V gene's germline CDR1 is MNHEY and CDR2 SMNVEV (reference sequence). The CDR3 is made up of 17 amino acids. DNA of the CDR3: TGTGCCAGCAGTTTTAACCTTTTGGGTTCTGGGGCCAACGTCCTGACTTTC. Protein product: CASSFNLLGSGANVLTF.

The rearrangement joins TRBV15 to TRBJ2-7, with TRBD1 identical over 7 bases. The trim removed 1 base at V and 2 bases at J, leaving 2 bases unmatched. CDR1 is LNHNV and CDR2 is YYDKDF in the germline V gene (reference sequence). The CDR3 is 14 amino acids. The CDR3 loop reads CATSRGGQTYEQYF. CDR3 nucleotides: TGTGCCACCAGCAGAGGGGGACAGACCTACGAGCAGTACTTC.

CDR3 loop: CASSLEGYGYTF. The CDR3 DNA sequence: TGTGCCAGCAGCTTAGAGGGGTATGGCTACACCTTC. The V gene is TRBV11-2, the J gene TRBJ1-2, with D unresolved. V shed 0 bases and J shed 5 bases, with 4 bases lying between them. CDR1 and CDR2 from the germline V gene are SGHAT and FQNNGV. This CDR3 is 12 amino acids long.

The chain employs TRBV7-2 and TRBJ1-1; unclear D gene. With 3 bases removed from V and 5 bases from J, the gap between germline ends came to 10 bases. This CDR3 has 13 residues. Per the germline V gene, CDR1 is SGHTA and CDR2 is FQGNSA. CDR3 coding DNA: TGTGCCAGCAGCTTCGGGCCACGGACTGAAGCTTTCTTT. Translation: CASSFGPRTEAFF.

This clone was seen a few times. V usage is TRBV19 and J usage is TRBJ2-2, with a possible D match to TRBD2 (6 bases). V dropped 3 bases and J dropped 1 base, with 12 bases sitting between them. This CDR3 region has 16 residues. Germline CDR1 LNHDA, CDR2 SQIVND (reference sequence). CDR3 amino acids: CASSMFGGMNTGELFF. CDR3 nucleotide sequence: TGTGCCAGTAGTATGTTTGGCGGGATGAACACCGGGGAGCTGTTTTTT.

CDR3 sequence (DNA): TGTGCCAGCAGACAGGACCTAGCCAAAAACATTCAGTACTTC. Its translation is CASRQDLAKNIQYF. V gene TRBV5-4 combines with J gene TRBJ2-4; D might be TRBD1 (5 bases). The V gene's germline CDR1 is SGHNT and CDR2 YYREEE (reference sequence). The CDR3 has 14 residues. The V end was cut by 5 bases, the J end by 0 bases, with 9 bases between.

The chain employs TRBV9 and TRBJ2-7, with a weak D call TRBD1 (6 bases). CDR1 SGDLS and CDR2 YYNGEE come from the germline V gene. Trimming left V 0 bases short and J 3 bases short, with 13 bases between. This CDR3 region has 15 residues. The CDR3 protein is CASSVDQGPRYEQYF. CDR3 coding DNA: TGTGCCAGCAGCGTAGACCAGGGGCCACGCTACGAGCAGTACTTC.

Only a few counts were recorded for this clone. This chain joins TRBV7-9 and TRBJ2-1; 7 nucleotides match TRBD2. After removal of 7 bases from V and 3 bases from J, the junction contained 9 bases not matched to a gene. Germline-derived CDR1 and CDR2 are SEHNR and FQNEAQ (reference sequence). The CDR3 spans 15 residues. The CDR3 DNA sequence: TGTGCCAGCATTCTAAGCGGGGTTGGCTACAATGAGCAGTTCTTC. It yields the protein CASILSGVGYNEQFF.